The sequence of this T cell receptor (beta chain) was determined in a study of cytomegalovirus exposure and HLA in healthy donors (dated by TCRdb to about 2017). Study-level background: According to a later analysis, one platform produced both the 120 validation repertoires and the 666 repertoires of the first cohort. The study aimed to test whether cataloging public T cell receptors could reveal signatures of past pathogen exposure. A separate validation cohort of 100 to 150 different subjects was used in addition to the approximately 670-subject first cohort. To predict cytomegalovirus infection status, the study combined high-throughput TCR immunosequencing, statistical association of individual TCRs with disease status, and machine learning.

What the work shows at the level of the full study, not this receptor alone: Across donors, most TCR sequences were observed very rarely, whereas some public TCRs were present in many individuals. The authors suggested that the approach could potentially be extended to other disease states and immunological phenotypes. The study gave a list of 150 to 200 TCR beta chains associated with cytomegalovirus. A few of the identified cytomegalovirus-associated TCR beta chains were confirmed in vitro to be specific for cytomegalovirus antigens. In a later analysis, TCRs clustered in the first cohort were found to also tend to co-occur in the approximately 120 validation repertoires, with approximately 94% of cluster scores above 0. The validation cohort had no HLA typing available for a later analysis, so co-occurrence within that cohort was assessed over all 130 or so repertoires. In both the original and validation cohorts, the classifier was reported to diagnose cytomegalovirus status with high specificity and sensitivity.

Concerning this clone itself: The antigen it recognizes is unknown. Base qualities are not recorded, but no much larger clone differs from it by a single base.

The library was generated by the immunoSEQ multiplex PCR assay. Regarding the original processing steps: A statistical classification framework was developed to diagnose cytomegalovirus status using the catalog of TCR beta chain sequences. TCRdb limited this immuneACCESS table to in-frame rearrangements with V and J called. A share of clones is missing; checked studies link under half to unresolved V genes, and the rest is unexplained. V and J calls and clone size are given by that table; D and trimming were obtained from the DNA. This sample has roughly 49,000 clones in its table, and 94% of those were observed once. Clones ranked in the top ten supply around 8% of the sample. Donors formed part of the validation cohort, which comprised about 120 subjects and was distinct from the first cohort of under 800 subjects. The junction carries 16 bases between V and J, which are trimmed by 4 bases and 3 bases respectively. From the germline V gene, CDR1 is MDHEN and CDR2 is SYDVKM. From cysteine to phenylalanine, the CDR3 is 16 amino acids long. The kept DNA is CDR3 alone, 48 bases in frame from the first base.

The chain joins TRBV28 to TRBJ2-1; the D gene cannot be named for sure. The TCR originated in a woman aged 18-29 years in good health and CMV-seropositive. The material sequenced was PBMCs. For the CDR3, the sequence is CASSSSYVVHYNEQFF. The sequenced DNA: TGTGCCAGCAGTTCATCCTACGTGGTTCACTACAATGAGCAGTTCTTC.